This is a list of T cell receptor beta chains from one sample in a study of identical twins. Each CDR3 protein gets one entry after TCRdb re-called the 5' RACE reads with MiXCR. The sample contains 1.5 million to 2 million distinct CDR3 sequences, 25% to 35% of which appear only once. The sample consisted of cord blood. The origin of the receptors is a newborn girl in good health. CDR3s leave out the opening cysteine and the closing phenylalanine or tryptophan.

j_call v_call cdr3_aa
TRBJ2-1 TRBV5-1 ASSLVRSRAREGNNEQF
TRBJ2-2 TRBV25-1 ASSEPSGTHTGELF
TRBJ2-4 TRBV4-1 ASSQGPQGAMAKNIQY
TRBJ2-5 TRBV7-7 ASSIGPAQETQY
TRBJ2-2 TRBV12-3/TRBV12-4 ASSLRRVPTGELF
TRBJ2-3 TRBV19 ASQATRDRGTDTQY
TRBJ2-3 TRBV7-9 ASSRYSGGADTQY
TRBJ1-2 TRBV12-3/TRBV12-4 ASSFGREHYGYT
TRBJ1-5 TRBV3-1 ASSRTVSNQPQH
TRBJ1-4 TRBV25-1 ASSEYEHPNEKLF
TRBJ2-3 TRBV5-1 ASRATSSPTDTQY
TRBJ2-5 TRBV28 ASSSPRAETQY
TRBJ2-4 TRBV20-1 SASYDKNIQY
TRBJ2-2 TRBV2 ASSEFGRGTGELF
TRBJ1-6 TRBV10-3 AISESEHNSPLH
TRBJ2-5 TRBV6-1 ASSETTGARGTQY
TRBJ2-1 TRBV20-1 SARPSGSYNEQF
TRBJ1-5 TRBV21-1 ASSKEEGNSDQPQH
TRBJ2-7 TRBV5-1 ASSRSSSLYEQY
TRBJ2-7 TRBV7-9 ASSFLRQGADEQY
TRBJ2-6 TRBV20-1 SASLGASGANVLT
TRBJ2-7 TRBV6-6 ASSYRVTGFPYEQY
TRBJ2-3 TRBV20-1 SARALGTGVDTQY
TRBJ2-1 TRBV5-1 ASSINPPNNEQF
TRBJ2-5 TRBV5-1 ASSLAEDNEQY